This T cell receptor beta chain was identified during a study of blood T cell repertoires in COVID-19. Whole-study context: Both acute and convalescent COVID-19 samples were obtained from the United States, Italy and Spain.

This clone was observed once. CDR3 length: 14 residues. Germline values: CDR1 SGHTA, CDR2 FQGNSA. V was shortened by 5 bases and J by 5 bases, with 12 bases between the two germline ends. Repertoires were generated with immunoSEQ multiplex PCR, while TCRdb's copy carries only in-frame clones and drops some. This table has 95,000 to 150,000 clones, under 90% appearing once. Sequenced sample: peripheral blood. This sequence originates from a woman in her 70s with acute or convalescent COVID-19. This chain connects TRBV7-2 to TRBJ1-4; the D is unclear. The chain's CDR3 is CASSPPGLNEKLFF. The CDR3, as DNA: TGTGCCAGCAGCCCCCCGGGGTTAAATGAAAAACTGTTTTTT.